Listed below are T cell receptor beta chains from one sample, sequenced in a study of T-cell memory formation after mild COVID-19. MiXCR, run by TCRdb on the 5' RACE reads, gives a single entry per CDR3 protein. This sample yields around 150,000 distinct CDR3 sequences, of which around a third are seen a single time; around 12% belongs to the top ten. The sample taken for sequencing was PBMCs or a T cell subset sorted from them (not recorded which). These receptor sequences come from an adult woman who had mild COVID-19 (a few samples of this study predate the infection). Cell type and time point are not known. CDR3s include the opening cysteine and the closing phenylalanine or tryptophan. D genes are given only for firm matches. Size values are once, few and many counts, or a class for expanded clones, and some rows have none.

V: TRBV4-1; D: TRBD1; J: TRBJ2-7; size: NA; CDR3: CASRHGTGDTYEQYF; DNA: TGCGCCAGCAGACACGGGACAGGGGACACCTACGAGCAGTACTTC
V: TRBV7-9; D: TRBD2; J: TRBJ2-3; size: few; CDR3: CASSLVSRAGGADTQYF; DNA: TGTGCCAGCAGCTTAGTGTCGCGAGCGGGGGGCGCAGATACGCAGTATTTT
V: TRBV7-2; D: NA; J: TRBJ2-3; size: NA; CDR3: CASSSQYFTDTQYF; DNA: TGTGCCAGCAGCTCCCAGTATTTCACAGATACGCAGTATTTT
V: TRBV20-1; D: NA; J: TRBJ1-1; size: NA; CDR3: CSAGGGRAEAFF; DNA: TGCAGTGCGGGGGGAGGGAGGGCTGAAGCTTTCTTT
V: TRBV29-1; D: NA; J: TRBJ2-2; size: few; CDR3: CSVGTQLNTGELFF; DNA: TGCAGCGTTGGCACACAGCTGAACACCGGGGAGCTGTTTTTT
V: TRBV5-4; D: NA; J: TRBJ1-3; size: once; CDR3: CASSRLAAGSGNTIYF; DNA: TGTGCCAGCAGCCGACTTGCCGCCGGATCTGGAAACACCATATATTTT
V: TRBV6-1; D: TRBD1; J: TRBJ1-2; size: NA; CDR3: CASRGTGLDTNYGYTF; DNA: TGTGCCAGCAGAGGGACAGGCCTGGATACTAACTATGGCTACACCTTC
V: TRBV4-2; D: NA; J: TRBJ2-3; size: NA; CDR3: CASSQERQATDTQYF; DNA: TGTGCCAGCAGCCAAGAACGACAAGCCACAGATACGCAGTATTTT
V: TRBV2; D: NA; J: TRBJ2-2; size: NA; CDR3: CASSQEVRELFF; DNA: TGTGCCAGCAGCCAGGAGGTTCGGGAGCTGTTTTTT
V: TRBV29-1; D: NA; J: TRBJ2-7; size: few; CDR3: CSVEDHSYEQYF; DNA: TGCAGCGTTGAAGATCACTCCTACGAGCAGTACTTC
V: TRBV6-2/TRBV6-3; D: NA; J: TRBJ1-1; size: NA; CDR3: CASSNQGGSTEAFF; DNA: TGTGCCAGCAGCAACCAGGGCGGGAGCACTGAAGCTTTCTTT
V: TRBV7-9; D: TRBD2; J: TRBJ2-1; size: NA; CDR3: CASSSLAGGPSYNEQFF; DNA: TGTGCCAGCAGCTCTCTAGCGGGAGGGCCCTCCTACAATGAGCAGTTCTTC
V: TRBV20-1; D: TRBD2; J: TRBJ2-1; size: few; CDR3: CSAVSGGADYNEQFF; DNA: TGCAGTGCGGTTAGCGGGGGGGCCGACTACAATGAGCAGTTCTTC
V: TRBV27; D: NA; J: TRBJ1-2; size: NA; CDR3: CASSLVARGNGYTF; DNA: TGTGCCAGCAGTTTAGTCGCCAGGGGCAATGGCTACACCTTC
V: TRBV10-3; D: NA; J: TRBJ2-1; size: few; CDR3: CATDAGSSYNEQFF; DNA: TGTGCCACCGACGCAGGGAGCTCCTACAATGAGCAGTTCTTC
V: TRBV11-2; D: TRBD1; J: TRBJ1-2; size: few; CDR3: CASSLSPGQAYGYTF; DNA: TGTGCCAGCAGCTTAAGTCCCGGACAGGCCTATGGCTACACCTTC
V: TRBV27; D: TRBD2; J: TRBJ2-1; size: few; CDR3: CASSFRGVYNEQFF; DNA: TGTGCCAGCAGTTTTCGGGGGGTTTACAATGAGCAGTTCTTC
V: TRBV6-5; D: NA; J: TRBJ1-2; size: few; CDR3: CASSYGRPGRSNYGYTF; DNA: TGTGCCAGCAGTTACGGAAGACCGGGACGGTCGAACTATGGCTACACCTTC
V: TRBV5-1; D: TRBD1; J: TRBJ1-5; size: few; CDR3: CASSPGQGYDQPQHF; DNA: TGCGCCAGCAGCCCGGGACAGGGGTATGATCAGCCCCAGCATTTT
V: TRBV5-4; D: NA; J: TRBJ2-5; size: NA; CDR3: CASSSPGGAQYF; DNA: TGTGCCAGCAGCTCCCCAGGTGGGGCCCAGTACTTC
V: TRBV7-2; D: TRBD2; J: TRBJ2-1; size: NA; CDR3: CAGAGDSYNEQFF; DNA: TGTGCCGGAGCGGGGGATTCCTACAATGAGCAGTTCTTC
V: TRBV19; D: NA; J: TRBJ1-1; size: NA; CDR3: CASSMGLYTEAFF; DNA: TGTGCCAGTAGTATGGGACTGTACACTGAAGCTTTCTTT
V: TRBV5-1; D: TRBD1; J: TRBJ2-2; size: NA; CDR3: CASSLVQGMAGELFF; DNA: TGCGCCAGCAGCTTGGTACAGGGGATGGCCGGGGAGCTGTTTTTT
V: TRBV5-1; D: TRBD1; J: TRBJ2-7; size: few; CDR3: CASSLVTGHYEQYF; DNA: TGCGCCAGCAGCTTGGTGACAGGGCACTACGAGCAGTACTTC
V: TRBV20-1; D: TRBD2; J: TRBJ2-1; size: few; CDR3: CSAKTSGSYNEQFF; DNA: TGCAGTGCTAAGACTAGCGGCTCCTACAATGAGCAGTTCTTC
V: TRBV7-8; D: TRBD2; J: TRBJ2-3; size: few; CDR3: CASSPPGLETDTQYF; DNA: TGTGCCAGCAGCCCTCCGGGACTAGAGACAGATACGCAGTATTTT
V: TRBV6-1; D: TRBD1; J: TRBJ2-3; size: few; CDR3: CASVRDRGPETQYF; DNA: TGTGCCAGCGTAAGGGACAGGGGCCCTGAGACGCAGTATTTT
V: TRBV15; D: TRBD2; J: TRBJ2-2; size: NA; CDR3: CATSRGGRAANTGELFF; DNA: TGTGCCACCAGCAGAGGTGGGAGGGCAGCGAACACCGGGGAGCTGTTTTTT
V: TRBV18; D: NA; J: TRBJ1-1; size: NA; CDR3: CASSPLARDLNTEAFF; DNA: TGTGCCAGCTCACCACTGGCCAGGGACCTGAACACTGAAGCTTTCTTT
V: TRBV9; D: NA; J: TRBJ2-1; size: few; CDR3: CASSAQGSSYNEQFF; DNA: TGTGCCAGCAGCGCGCAGGGGAGCTCCTACAATGAGCAGTTCTTC
V: TRBV18; D: NA; J: TRBJ2-4; size: NA; CDR3: CASSPGGGNIQYF; DNA: TGTGCCAGCTCACCGGGAGGCGGAAACATTCAGTACTTC
V: TRBV5-1; D: TRBD2; J: TRBJ2-2; size: many; CDR3: CASLAGLNTGELFF; DNA: TGCGCCAGCCTAGCGGGGTTGAACACCGGGGAGCTGTTTTTT
V: TRBV7-9; D: TRBD1; J: TRBJ1-2; size: NA; CDR3: CASSLDAIGTGGNYGYTF; DNA: TGTGCCAGCAGCTTAGACGCCATCGGGACAGGGGGTAACTATGGCTACACCTTC
V: TRBV6-2/TRBV6-3; D: TRBD2; J: TRBJ2-7; size: NA; CDR3: CASSSPAGGRYEQYF; DNA: TGTGCCAGCAGTTCCCCGGCGGGAGGACGATACGAGCAGTACTTC
V: TRBV27; D: NA; J: TRBJ1-1; size: few; CDR3: CASSLRGLWNTEAFF; DNA: TGTGCCAGCAGTTTACGGGGACTCTGGAACACTGAAGCTTTCTTT
V: TRBV20-1; D: NA; J: TRBJ2-3; size: few; CDR3: CSAAAGTPGSTDTQYF; DNA: TGCAGTGCTGCCGCCGGGACCCCAGGCAGCACAGATACGCAGTATTTT
V: TRBV6-5; D: TRBD2; J: TRBJ2-3; size: NA; CDR3: CASSYSSRGLAGAHSTDTQYF; DNA: TGTGCCAGCAGTTACTCGAGCAGGGGACTAGCGGGGGCCCATAGCACAGATACGCAGTATTTT
V: TRBV5-6; D: TRBD1; J: TRBJ1-1; size: NA; CDR3: CASSSGTGRSFF; DNA: TGTGCCAGCAGCTCCGGGACAGGGAGATCTTTCTTT
V: TRBV29-1; D: TRBD1; J: TRBJ2-3; size: many; CDR3: CSGRKGASSTDTQYF; DNA: TGCAGCGGCCGTAAGGGGGCTTCTAGCACAGATACGCAGTATTTT
V: TRBV21-1; D: NA; J: TRBJ2-7; size: NA; CDR3: CASSNTIIAGLSPEYEQYF; DNA: TGTGCCAGCAGCAATACCATTATAGCGGGCCTAAGCCCCGAATACGAGCAGTACTTC